This record covers a single T cell receptor (beta chain). Its antigen is currently not known. The sample holds no much larger clone one base away, and base qualities are not on file. Using a mixed TRB-A/B primer pool, multiplex touch-down PCR amplified rearranged TRB sequences covering the V, D and J segments. Illumina adapters and sample indices were attached to the amplicons in two consecutive PCR reactions using Phusion HS II polymerase. Amplicons were gel-purified with the NucleoSpin Gel and PCR Clean-up kit, then checked with Qubit and an Agilent 2100 Bioanalyzer. Libraries were sequenced on an Illumina MiSeq using 600-cycle, single-indexed, paired-end runs. As for the authors' bioinformatics: MiXCR versions 2.12 and 3.0.5 were used to process the TRB sequences. Each unique CDR3 nucleotide sequence was treated as one clone, and only productive sequences with two or more reads were kept. Shannon diversity, evenness, clonality (one minus evenness), and alpha-parameterized diversity profiles from alpha 0 to 5 were included as repertoire metrics. The IGoR algorithm was used to calculate generation probabilities for clones in the paired samples taken before and after chemotherapy. TCRdb reprocessed the public reads (quality trimming at Q25 with fastp, clone calling with MiXCR) and kept in-frame beta chains. CDR3 protein duplicates are merged, each entry listing the most common genes and DNA. TCRdb, rather than the study authors, made the V and J calls. Recorded for this sample are around 17,000 distinct CDR3 sequences; roughly half of them occurred a single time. The top ten clonotypes cover roughly a tenth of the sample.

Trimming accounts for 7 bases at V and 4 bases at J, while the number of junction bases matched to no gene is 8. The CDR3 runs 15 residues from the cysteine to the phenylalanine. Just CDR3 DNA is preserved here, 45 bases in frame from base 1. According to the germline V gene, CDR1 reads MNHEY and CDR2 reads SVGAGI. This entry is derived from a study of T cell repertoires in aging, cancer and after chemotherapy (dated by TCRdb to between 2018 and 2021). Regarding the research as a whole: Six donor age groups were covered, ranging from 30 or younger up to 70 or older, and each group contained at least three individuals. Healthy donor control TCR repertoires were recorded over several months to years and showed clear clonal overlap across re-sampling. In total, the full dataset held 8.9 million or so TCR reads. The study profiled peripheral blood TCR beta repertoires from healthy donors and cancer patients to examine immunoaging and T cell reconstitution after chemotherapy. Alongside around 97 healthy donors serving as a reference group, the cohort included some 220 cancer patients, of whom some 91 had hematological cancers and 124 had solid cancers. Overall results and qualifications from the work: In healthy donors, the decline in TCR diversity with age was mainly explained by loss of richness, whereas in cancer patients loss of evenness was also found to contribute. Median generation probability increased over the chemotherapy interval in both cancer cohorts, suggesting repertoire reconstitution through rebound thymic output. According to the authors, the repertoire data do not allow conclusions to be drawn about immunological memory after chemotherapy. Untreated patients with hematological or solid cancers showed significantly lower blood TCR diversity and higher clonality than age-matched healthy donors.

TCR beta rearrangements were amplified from genomic DNA extracted from peripheral blood rather than from sorted cells or RNA. Rearrangement joined TRBV6-5 to TRBJ1-4, with 8 bases in between that match TRBD1. The clonotype comes from a human donor in good health. Sequences were obtained from blood. The CDR3 protein: CASTKRTGNNEKLFF. The nucleotide sequence reads as follows: TGTGCCAGCACTAAAAGGACAGGGAATAATGAAAAACTGTTTTTT.